Presented here are 23 T cell receptor beta chains from one specimen sequenced in a study of brain T cells in children with intractable seizures (dated by TCRdb to about 2021). Libraries came from the immunoSEQ multiplex PCR assay. In TCRdb, the immuneACCESS table is reduced to in-frame sequences with V and J assigned. These tables do not hold every clone; where another copy was compared, an unresolved V gene accounts for under half, and the others remain unexplained. The sample yields tens of thousands of clones; approximately 95% were counted once. The ten largest account for approximately 0.37% of the sample. This sample's time point label indicates: resected brain tissue, or blood drawn just prior to surgery. The input for sequencing was peripheral blood, taken at surgery. Receptors originate from a boy less than two years old with focal cortical dysplasia and intractable seizures.

In its sample, this clone was seen once. The chain employs TRBV6-1 and TRBJ1-4; D might be TRBD1 (6 bases). From germline, CDR1 is MNHNS and CDR2 SASEGT. The V end was cut by 2 bases, the J end by 8 bases, with 12 bases between. The CDR3 loop spans 14 amino acids. CDR3 coding DNA: TGTGCCAGCAGTGAAATATCAGGGGAAGAAAAACTGTTTTTT. Translated: CASSEISGEEKLFF.

The rearrangement links TRBV7-8 to TRBJ2-1; the D is unclear. V lost 5 bases to trimming and J lost 6 bases, with 20 bases between them. Germline V gives CDR1 SGHVS, CDR2 FQNEAQ. The CDR3 contains 16 residues. In DNA, the CDR3 is TGTGCCAGCAGCCCTAGTTGGTCCACCCCGAGCAATGAGCAGTTCTTC. It translates to CASSPSWSTPSNEQFF.

The chain joins TRBV2 to TRBJ2-5; TRBD1 or TRBD2 may be the D gene (6 bases each). The germline V gene has CDR1 SNHLY and CDR2 FYNNEI. V was clipped by 2 bases and J by 5 bases, with 12 bases between them. CDR3 size: 14 residues. This chain's CDR3 is CASSERVGGETQYF. CDR3 in DNA: TGTGCCAGCAGTGAAAGGGTAGGGGGGGAGACCCAGTACTTC. The whole variable domain, remainder taken from reference TRBV2 and TRBJ2-5, is EPEVTQTPSHQVTQMGQEVILRCVPISNHLYFYWYRQILGQKVEFLVSFYNNEISEKSEIFDDQFSVERPDGSNFTLKIRSTKLEDSAMYFCASSERVGGETQYFGPGTRLLVL.

The V and J genes are TRBV4-3 and TRBJ2-2; D is perhaps TRBD2 (5 bases). The CDR3 runs to 15 residues. The V and J ends lost 0 bases and 7 bases respectively, with 12 bases between them. Germline V gives CDR1 LGHNA, CDR2 YSLEER. CDR3 loop: CASSQDIRGDGELFF. In DNA, the CDR3 is TGCGCCAGCAGCCAAGATATTCGGGGAGACGGGGAGCTGTTTTTT.

The rearrangement uses TRBV19 and TRBJ1-6; 7 bases agree with TRBD1. With V trimmed by 5 bases and J by 3 bases, 4 bases remained unmatched. The CDR3 is made up of 15 amino acids. The germline V gene has CDR1 LNHDA and CDR2 SQIVND (reference sequence). In DNA, the CDR3 is TGTGCCAGTAGTGAACAGGGGTACTATAATTCACCCCTCCACTTT. This codes for CASSEQGYYNSPLHF.

The chain joins TRBV5-1 to TRBJ1-2, with TRBD1 identical over 7 bases. The J segment lost 6 bases and the V segment lost 4 bases, leaving 9 bases of the junction unmatched. The CDR3 loop spans 14 amino acids. Germline lookup yields CDR1 SGHRS and CDR2 YFSETQ. CDR3 in DNA: TGCGCCAGCAGCCCACAGGGGCTAAGCGATGGCTACACCTTC. It yields the protein CASSPQGLSDGYTF.

This clone appeared a single time. The chain joins TRBV9 to TRBJ1-2; 9 positions agree with TRBD1. V lost 4 bases to trimming and J lost 4 bases; unmatched junction nucleotides: 11. The CDR3 totals 16 residues. The V gene's germline CDR1 is SGDLS and CDR2 YYNGEE. Here the CDR3 reads CASSPEQGQGPYGYTF. The CDR3 DNA sequence: TGTGCCAGCAGCCCAGAGCAGGGACAGGGCCCCTATGGCTACACCTTC.

The rearrangement joins TRBV5-1 to TRBJ2-5; unclear D gene. The length of the CDR3 is 13 residues. Germline V gene sequence: CDR1 SGHRS, CDR2 YFSETQ. V was shortened by 2 bases and J by 5 bases, with 10 bases between the two germline ends. In DNA, the CDR3 is TGCGCCAGCAGCTTAGGTTTCAGGGAGACCCAGTACTTC. The encoded protein is CASSLGFRETQYF.

The chain employs TRBV12-3 or TRBV12-4 and TRBJ1-4; weak D call: TRBD1 (5 bases). The V and J ends lost 7 bases and 4 bases respectively, with 10 bases between them. This CDR3 has 13 amino acids. The CDR3 DNA is TGTGCCAGCAAGGCGACAGTTAATGAAAAACTGTTTTTT. It yields the protein CASKATVNEKLFF.

CDR3 DNA: TGTGCCAGTAGTATGTTCGGGACAGGGCCCTACGAGCAGTACTTC. Its translation: CASSMFGTGPYEQYF. The chain employs TRBV19 and TRBJ2-7; 9 bases are shared with TRBD1. Germline CDR1 LNHDA, CDR2 SQIVND (reference sequence). This CDR3 comprises 15 residues. The J segment lost 2 bases and the V segment lost 3 bases, leaving 5 bases of the junction unmatched.

The genes are TRBV6-5 and TRBJ2-1; D is uncertain. V lost 4 bases, J lost 0 bases, and 7 bases lay in between. The CDR3 loop spans 14 amino acids. CDR1 and CDR2 from the germline V gene are MNHEY and SVGAGI. The CDR3 DNA reads as TGTGCCAGCAGTTTCTCGAGCTCCTACAATGAGCAGTTCTTC. Translating gives CASSFSSSYNEQFF.

V and J are TRBV5-5 and TRBJ2-7; 11 bases fit TRBD2. Unmatched junction bases numbered 12, after V lost 3 bases and J lost 4 bases. CDR1 is SGHKS and CDR2 is YYEKEE in the germline V gene (reference sequence). This CDR3 contains 17 residues. The CDR3 DNA reads TGTGCCAGCAGCTACTATAGCGGGAGGGCCCTCGTTTACGAGCAGTACTTC. It translates to CASSYYSGRALVYEQYF.

The chain employs TRBV28 and TRBJ2-5; D is unclear. V lost 10 bases, J lost 4 bases, and 16 bases lay in between. The CDR3 runs 13 residues. Germline CDR1 MDHEN, CDR2 SYDVKM. The DNA for the CDR3 is TGTGCCATTCGACCAGAGTCTAGAGAGACCCAGTACTTC. Protein: CAIRPESRETQYF.

The chain combines TRBV28 with TRBJ1-5, with TRBD1 matching 9 bases. The CDR3 is made up of 15 amino acids. Germline V gene data show CDR1 as MDHEN and CDR2 as SYDVKM. After removal of 5 bases from V and 7 bases from J, the junction contained 9 bases not matched to a gene. The chain's CDR3 is CASSTSTGGFQPQHF. CDR3 bases: TGTGCCAGCAGTACCTCGACAGGGGGATTCCAGCCCCAGCATTTT.

The chain is built from TRBV27 and TRBJ2-3; 11 bases match TRBD2. V lost 0 bases to trimming and J lost 5 bases; unmatched junction nucleotides: 7. From germline, CDR1 is MNHEY and CDR2 SMNVEV (reference sequence). This CDR3 is built from 17 residues. The CDR3 DNA sequence: TGTGCCAGCAGTTTATCGGTCCTAGCGGGGGGCCTAGATACGCAGTATTTT. Its translation is CASSLSVLAGGLDTQYF.

J is TRBJ1-4 and V is TRBV18; D ambiguous. The CDR3 consists of 13 residues. Trimming took 2 bases from V and 7 from J, leaving 8 bases between them. Per germline, CDR1 KGHSH and CDR2 LQKENI. For the CDR3, the DNA is TGTGCCAGCTCACCAGGGTTCGGTGAAAAACTGTTTTTT. Its translation is CASSPGFGEKLFF.

The V gene is TRBV11-2, the J gene TRBJ2-6, with D possibly TRBD1 on 6 matching bases. Per the germline V gene, CDR1 is SGHAT and CDR2 is FQNNGV. The CDR3 is made up of 12 amino acids. Trimming removed 11 bases at V and 2 bases at J, with 7 bases between. CDR3 amino acids: CAEGAGANVLTF. In nucleotides, the CDR3 is TGTGCCGAGGGGGCTGGGGCCAACGTCCTGACTTTC.

The chain links TRBV28 to TRBJ2-6; a possible D gene is TRBD2 (5 bases). The germline V and J ends were trimmed by 6 bases and 0 bases, with 9 bases remaining between them. Germline V CDR1 and CDR2: MDHEN, SYDVKM. CDR3 length: 15 amino acids. CDR3 amino acids: CASRHRDSGANVLTF. The CDR3 nucleotides are TGTGCCAGCAGACACCGGGACTCTGGGGCCAACGTCCTGACTTTC. Complete variable domain (other parts from reference TRBV28 and TRBJ2-6): DVKVTQSSRYLVKRTGEKVFLECVQDMDHENMFWYRQDPGLGLRLIYFSYDVKMKEKGDIPEGYSVSREKKERFSLILESASTNQTSMYLCASRHRDSGANVLTFGAGSRLTVL.

V usage is TRBV7-3 and J usage is TRBJ1-4; 10 bases line up with TRBD1. CDR1 and CDR2 from the germline V gene are SGHTA and FQGTGA. J was trimmed by 2 bases and V by 3 bases; bases with no gene match: 0. CDR3 length equals 15 residues. CDR3 DNA: TGTGCCAGCAGCTTGACAGGGGGCACTAATGAAAAACTGTTTTTT. Amino acid sequence: CASSLTGGTNEKLFF. Complete variable domain (other parts from reference TRBV7-3 and TRBJ1-4): GAGVSQTPSNKVTEKGKYVELRCDPISGHTALYWYRQSLGQGPEFLIYFQGTGAADDSGLPNDRFFAVRPEGSVSTLKIQRTERGDSAVYLCASSLTGGTNEKLFFGSGTQLSVL.

The count of this clone is one. The V gene is TRBV5-6, the J gene TRBJ2-3, with 11 bases that match TRBD2. Germline CDR1 is SGHDT and CDR2 is YYEEEE. With 1 base clipped from V and 7 bases from J, the junction kept 11 bases outside the gene matches. This CDR3 has 17 residues. The CDR3 protein is CASSLWLAGGVVNTQYF. In DNA, the CDR3 is TGTGCCAGCAGCTTGTGGTTAGCGGGAGGGGTGGTCAATACGCAGTATTTT.

CDR3 amino acids: CASSLAQDSHSGANVLTF. The CDR3 nucleotides are TGCGCCAGCAGCTTGGCTCAGGACAGCCACTCTGGGGCCAACGTCCTGACTTTC. This sequence joins TRBV5-1 and TRBJ2-6; D is perhaps TRBD1 (6 bases). The CDR3 loop spans 18 amino acids. From germline, CDR1 is SGHRS and CDR2 YFSETQ. Between the trimmed V and J ends, which lost 0 bases and 0 bases, there was a span of 13 bases.

In its sample, this clone was seen once. V gene TRBV4-1 combines with J gene TRBJ1-5; no firm D call. V shed 0 bases and J shed 2 bases, with 2 bases lying between them. This CDR3 contains 13 residues. The germline gives CDR1 MGHRA, CDR2 YSYEKL. For the CDR3, the DNA is TGCGCCAGCAGCCAAGATGGCAATCAGCCCCAGCATTTT. Translated, it gives CASSQDGNQPQHF.

The chain combines TRBV5-1 with TRBJ2-5; 7 bases agree with TRBD1. Losses at the gene ends were 5 bases for V and 3 bases for J; bases not matched to a gene: 4. Germline assignment: CDR1 SGHRS and CDR2 YFSETQ. This CDR3 is 13 amino acids long. CDR3 sequence: CASRIGTEETQYF. In nucleotides, the CDR3 is TGCGCCAGCAGGATCGGGACAGAAGAGACCCAGTACTTC.